These T cell receptor beta chains were read from a single sample in a study of CD4 T cells in relation to SARS-CoV-2 and coronaviruses. Generated by immunoSEQ multiplex PCR, the TCRdb table keeps only in-frame clones and is missing some. The top ten hold 1.4% of the sample, which has tens of thousands of clones, 86% seen once. Sequencing was done on a sample of memory CD4+ T cells from PBMCs. The source of these receptors is a human donor in good health. The CDR3 runs from the conserved cysteine through the conserved F or W. Each record gives: D gene, clone size, J gene, V gene, CDR3 DNA, CDR3 protein. The D gene is left open where the match is weak. Only some rows state a clone size, as once, few, many or a class for expanded clones.

D gene: -; clone size: -; J gene: TRBJ2-3; V gene: TRBV5-1; CDR3 DNA: TGCGCCAGCAGCTTGGCCGTCGGCACAGATACGCAGTATTTT; CDR3 protein: CASSLAVGTDTQYF
D gene: -; clone size: few; J gene: TRBJ1-2; V gene: TRBV19; CDR3 DNA: TGTGCCAGTAGTATCGGACAGTCTGTAGCTGGCTACACCTTC; CDR3 protein: CASSIGQSVAGYTF
D gene: -; clone size: few; J gene: TRBJ2-6; V gene: TRBV28; CDR3 DNA: TGTGCCAGCAAAACGGGGGGGGCCAACGTCCTGACTTTC; CDR3 protein: CASKTGGANVLTF
D gene: TRBD1; clone size: -; J gene: TRBJ1-3; V gene: TRBV7-2; CDR3 DNA: TGTGCCAGCAGCGCAGGGACAGGGGGAAACACCATATATTTT; CDR3 protein: CASSAGTGGNTIYF
D gene: TRBD2; clone size: -; J gene: TRBJ2-1; V gene: TRBV3-1/TRBV3-2; CDR3 DNA: TGTGCCAGCAGCCATAGCGGGAGTGATTACAATGAGCAGTTCTTC; CDR3 protein: CASSHSGSDYNEQFF
D gene: -; clone size: -; J gene: TRBJ2-1; V gene: TRBV3-1/TRBV3-2; CDR3 DNA: TGTGCCAGCAGCCACGGTCTGCGGGTCGGGCCGGGTTCCTACAATGAGCAGTTCTTC; CDR3 protein: CASSHGLRVGPGSYNEQFF
D gene: TRBD2; clone size: -; J gene: TRBJ2-7; V gene: TRBV19; CDR3 DNA: TGTGCCAGTGGAACGGCTAGCGGTGCCTACGAGCAGTACTTC; CDR3 protein: CASGTASGAYEQYF
D gene: -; clone size: -; J gene: TRBJ2-3; V gene: TRBV24-1; CDR3 DNA: TGTGCCACCAGTGAGAGGCCGGGACGTCTGAGCACAGATACGCAGTATTTT; CDR3 protein: CATSERPGRLSTDTQYF
D gene: -; clone size: -; J gene: TRBJ2-5; V gene: TRBV21-1; CDR3 DNA: TGTGCCAGCAGTACCATCGGACAGGCCACCCAAGAGACCCAGTACTTC; CDR3 protein: CASSTIGQATQETQYF
D gene: TRBD1; clone size: few; J gene: TRBJ2-7; V gene: TRBV7-9; CDR3 DNA: TGTGCCAGCAGCTTCTCCGGACAGGGGAACGAGCAGTACTTC; CDR3 protein: CASSFSGQGNEQYF
D gene: -; clone size: few; J gene: TRBJ2-5; V gene: TRBV4-2; CDR3 DNA: TGTGCCAGCAGCCAAGGGTTGGAAGAGACCCAGTACTTC; CDR3 protein: CASSQGLEETQYF
D gene: -; clone size: -; J gene: TRBJ1-1; V gene: TRBV7-8; CDR3 DNA: TGTGCCAGCGCCTCGAGAGGGCTCACTGAAGCTTTCTTT; CDR3 protein: CASASRGLTEAFF
D gene: -; clone size: -; J gene: TRBJ1-4; V gene: TRBV7-6; CDR3 DNA: TGTGCCAGCAGCTTAGGCGTTTGGAGGGTGGTGCCTAATGAAAAACTGTTTTTT; CDR3 protein: CASSLGVWRVVPNEKLFF
D gene: -; clone size: -; J gene: TRBJ2-3; V gene: TRBV24-1; CDR3 DNA: TGTGCCACCAGTGATTCTCTGGCCACAGATACGCAGTATTTT; CDR3 protein: CATSDSLATDTQYF
D gene: -; clone size: -; J gene: TRBJ2-1; V gene: TRBV5-1; CDR3 DNA: TGCGCCAGCAGCCCCAGGGGTCATGAGCAGTTCTTC; CDR3 protein: CASSPRGHEQFF
D gene: TRBD1; clone size: few; J gene: TRBJ1-5; V gene: TRBV29-1; CDR3 DNA: TGCAGCGTAGTTAGCCCGGGACAGATGGGCAATCAGCCCCAGCATTTT; CDR3 protein: CSVVSPGQMGNQPQHF
D gene: TRBD1; clone size: -; J gene: TRBJ2-7; V gene: TRBV14; CDR3 DNA: TGTGCCAGCAGCCAACACCGGGACAGCCGTTACGAGCAGTACTTC; CDR3 protein: CASSQHRDSRYEQYF
D gene: -; clone size: -; J gene: TRBJ1-1; V gene: TRBV7-2; CDR3 DNA: TGTGCCAGCAGCCCCAGACCAGACAGGAACACTGAAGCTTTCTTT; CDR3 protein: CASSPRPDRNTEAFF
D gene: -; clone size: -; J gene: TRBJ2-5; V gene: TRBV5-1; CDR3 DNA: TGCGCCAGCAGCTTGGATCAGGTCGGGACCCAGTACTTC; CDR3 protein: CASSLDQVGTQYF
D gene: -; clone size: -; J gene: TRBJ1-1; V gene: TRBV15; CDR3 DNA: TGTGCCACCAGCCCCCCAGGGAAAAACACTGAAGCTTTCTTT; CDR3 protein: CATSPPGKNTEAFF
D gene: TRBD1; clone size: few; J gene: TRBJ2-5; V gene: TRBV24-1; CDR3 DNA: TGTGCCACCGGGGCAGGGGGAGAGACCCAGTACTTC; CDR3 protein: CATGAGGETQYF
D gene: -; clone size: once; J gene: TRBJ1-2; V gene: TRBV19; CDR3 DNA: TGTGCCAGTATTGGTGAGGGGGTAGCTAACTATGGCTACACCTTC; CDR3 protein: CASIGEGVANYGYTF
D gene: -; clone size: -; J gene: TRBJ2-3; V gene: TRBV7-3; CDR3 DNA: TGTGCCAGCAGCCCCCTCCCCGGTGCAGCAACGCAGTATTTT; CDR3 protein: CASSPLPGAATQYF
D gene: TRBD2; clone size: -; J gene: TRBJ2-1; V gene: TRBV12-3/TRBV12-4; CDR3 DNA: TGTGCCAGCAGGGTAGCGGGATACAATGAGCAGTTCTTC; CDR3 protein: CASRVAGYNEQFF
D gene: -; clone size: -; J gene: TRBJ2-7; V gene: TRBV20-1; CDR3 DNA: TGCAGTGCTAGTACCGGGAGTGGCTCCTACGAGCAGTACTTC; CDR3 protein: CSASTGSGSYEQYF
D gene: TRBD1; clone size: -; J gene: TRBJ1-2; V gene: TRBV9; CDR3 DNA: TGTGCCAGCAGCGCGGGGGGGACAGGGCTATCTCGTGGCTACACCTTC; CDR3 protein: CASSAGGTGLSRGYTF
D gene: TRBD1; clone size: -; J gene: TRBJ2-7; V gene: TRBV27; CDR3 DNA: TGTGCCACAACCGACAGGGGGCCACCCTACGAGCAGTACTTC; CDR3 protein: CATTDRGPPYEQYF
D gene: TRBD1; clone size: few; J gene: TRBJ2-1; V gene: TRBV19; CDR3 DNA: TGTGCCAGTAGTATAGCCGCCCAGGGGGATCGTCACCGGTTCTTC; CDR3 protein: CASSIAAQGDRHRFF
D gene: -; clone size: once; J gene: TRBJ2-1; V gene: TRBV7-9; CDR3 DNA: TGTGCCAGCACCCCGGGGATGGCATGGGGCTCCTACAATGAGCAGTTCTTC; CDR3 protein: CASTPGMAWGSYNEQFF
D gene: -; clone size: -; J gene: TRBJ1-2; V gene: TRBV27; CDR3 DNA: TGTGCCAGCAGTTTAGGGGGTCAGGGCAGTGGCTACACCTTC; CDR3 protein: CASSLGGQGSGYTF
D gene: -; clone size: few; J gene: TRBJ2-7; V gene: TRBV27; CDR3 DNA: TGTGCCAGCAGTTTATCGCAGAGGGGCAGCCGGTACTTC; CDR3 protein: CASSLSQRGSRYF
D gene: -; clone size: -; J gene: TRBJ1-1; V gene: TRBV3-1/TRBV3-2; CDR3 DNA: TGTGCCAGCAGCCAAGGTAGGGCGGGACTTGAAGCTTTCTTT; CDR3 protein: CASSQGRAGLEAFF
D gene: TRBD1; clone size: -; J gene: TRBJ2-7; V gene: TRBV5-1; CDR3 DNA: TGCGCCAGCAGCTTGCAGACAGGGGGCTCCGACGAGCAGTACTTC; CDR3 protein: CASSLQTGGSDEQYF
D gene: -; clone size: -; J gene: TRBJ2-5; V gene: TRBV4-1; CDR3 DNA: TGCGCCAGCAGCCAATATTACATCCAAGAGACCCAGTACTTC; CDR3 protein: CASSQYYIQETQYF
D gene: -; clone size: -; J gene: TRBJ1-2; V gene: TRBV7-3; CDR3 DNA: TGTGCCAGCAGCTCCACTGGCGGGGGTTCTAACTATGGCTACACCTTC; CDR3 protein: CASSSTGGGSNYGYTF
D gene: TRBD2; clone size: once; J gene: TRBJ2-1; V gene: TRBV6-2/TRBV6-3; CDR3 DNA: TGTGCCAGCAGTAGACAGCCTACTACTAGCGGGGGGAACAATGAGCAGTTCTTC; CDR3 protein: CASSRQPTTSGGNNEQFF
D gene: -; clone size: -; J gene: TRBJ2-5; V gene: TRBV28; CDR3 DNA: TGTGCCAGCACCCCGGGGACGGAAGAGACCCAGTACTTC; CDR3 protein: CASTPGTEETQYF
D gene: -; clone size: once; J gene: TRBJ2-1; V gene: TRBV12-2; CDR3 DNA: TGTGCAAGTCGCTTAGAAGGGATCCCCTACAATGAGCAGTTCTTC; CDR3 protein: CASRLEGIPYNEQFF
D gene: -; clone size: few; J gene: TRBJ1-5; V gene: TRBV7-2; CDR3 DNA: TGTGCCAGCAGCCCCTCATGGGGGATGGGCAATCAGCCCCAGCATTTT; CDR3 protein: CASSPSWGMGNQPQHF
D gene: -; clone size: -; J gene: TRBJ1-6; V gene: TRBV9; CDR3 DNA: TGTGCCAGCAGCGTCGGACAGTTACCCTCAGCCCTCCACTTT; CDR3 protein: CASSVGQLPSALHF
D gene: -; clone size: few; J gene: TRBJ1-1; V gene: TRBV6-1; CDR3 DNA: TGTGCCAGCAGCGCCAGGGTTGCGGAGGAAGCTTTCTTT; CDR3 protein: CASSARVAEEAFF
D gene: -; clone size: -; J gene: TRBJ1-6; V gene: TRBV2; CDR3 DNA: TGTGCCAGCAGACCGGACGGTCCGGGTTCACCCCTCCACTTT; CDR3 protein: CASRPDGPGSPLHF
D gene: TRBD1; clone size: -; J gene: TRBJ1-6; V gene: TRBV3-1/TRBV3-2; CDR3 DNA: TGTGCCTCCCGGAGGGGGACAGAAAATTCACCCCTCCACTTT; CDR3 protein: CASRRGTENSPLHF
D gene: TRBD1; clone size: -; J gene: TRBJ1-1; V gene: TRBV7-8; CDR3 DNA: TGTGCCAGCAGCTTAGGGACAGGGGCTGGGTTTGGTACTGAAGCTTTCTTT; CDR3 protein: CASSLGTGAGFGTEAFF
D gene: -; clone size: -; J gene: TRBJ1-2; V gene: TRBV6-5; CDR3 DNA: TGTGCCAGCATTGGACTGGGGAATGTCTATGGCTACACCTTC; CDR3 protein: CASIGLGNVYGYTF
D gene: -; clone size: -; J gene: TRBJ1-1; V gene: TRBV18; CDR3 DNA: TGTGCCAGCTCATGGTACGGGATCAACACTGAAGCTTTCTTT; CDR3 protein: CASSWYGINTEAFF
D gene: -; clone size: once; J gene: TRBJ2-1; V gene: TRBV5-1; CDR3 DNA: TGCGCCAGCAGCTTGGAGGTTACCAGCTGGGGGAATGAGCAGTTCTTC; CDR3 protein: CASSLEVTSWGNEQFF
D gene: -; clone size: -; J gene: TRBJ2-7; V gene: TRBV19; CDR3 DNA: TGTGCCAGTACTGGGGGGCGTAACGTTGCGCAGTACTTC; CDR3 protein: CASTGGRNVAQYF
D gene: -; clone size: -; J gene: TRBJ1-1; V gene: TRBV19; CDR3 DNA: TGTGCCAGTAGTATCGGACGCGTGAACACTGAAGCTTTCTTT; CDR3 protein: CASSIGRVNTEAFF
D gene: -; clone size: -; J gene: TRBJ2-1; V gene: TRBV7-9; CDR3 DNA: TGTGCCAGCAGCTTGGGGCGGGGCCCATACAATGAGCAGTTCTTC; CDR3 protein: CASSLGRGPYNEQFF
D gene: TRBD1; clone size: once; J gene: TRBJ2-3; V gene: TRBV28; CDR3 DNA: TGTGCCAGCAGTACCCCTTCCGGGACAGGGACGGGTTTT; CDR3 protein: CASSTPSGTGTGF
D gene: -; clone size: -; J gene: TRBJ2-3; V gene: TRBV15; CDR3 DNA: TGTGCCACCAGCACTAGGAATACGCAGTATTTT; CDR3 protein: CATSTRNTQYF
D gene: -; clone size: -; J gene: TRBJ1-1; V gene: TRBV14; CDR3 DNA: TGTGCCAGCAGCCAGCAGGGGTACACTGAAGCTTTCTTT; CDR3 protein: CASSQQGYTEAFF
D gene: TRBD2; clone size: few; J gene: TRBJ2-5; V gene: TRBV4-1; CDR3 DNA: TGCGCCAGCAGCCCCCTGGGGCGGGAGGGCCGGGAGACCCAGTACTTC; CDR3 protein: CASSPLGREGRETQYF
D gene: -; clone size: -; J gene: TRBJ1-5; V gene: TRBV7-8; CDR3 DNA: TGTGCCAGCAGCTTAGGGACACCTAGCAATCAGCCCCAGCATTTT; CDR3 protein: CASSLGTPSNQPQHF
D gene: TRBD2; clone size: -; J gene: TRBJ2-3; V gene: TRBV5-4; CDR3 DNA: TGTGCCAGCAGCCGGGGACTAGCAGATACGCAGTATTTT; CDR3 protein: CASSRGLADTQYF
D gene: -; clone size: few; J gene: TRBJ2-2; V gene: TRBV10-1; CDR3 DNA: TGCGCCAGCAGTGATGGGGGACGATCCGGGGAGCTGTTTTTT; CDR3 protein: CASSDGGRSGELFF